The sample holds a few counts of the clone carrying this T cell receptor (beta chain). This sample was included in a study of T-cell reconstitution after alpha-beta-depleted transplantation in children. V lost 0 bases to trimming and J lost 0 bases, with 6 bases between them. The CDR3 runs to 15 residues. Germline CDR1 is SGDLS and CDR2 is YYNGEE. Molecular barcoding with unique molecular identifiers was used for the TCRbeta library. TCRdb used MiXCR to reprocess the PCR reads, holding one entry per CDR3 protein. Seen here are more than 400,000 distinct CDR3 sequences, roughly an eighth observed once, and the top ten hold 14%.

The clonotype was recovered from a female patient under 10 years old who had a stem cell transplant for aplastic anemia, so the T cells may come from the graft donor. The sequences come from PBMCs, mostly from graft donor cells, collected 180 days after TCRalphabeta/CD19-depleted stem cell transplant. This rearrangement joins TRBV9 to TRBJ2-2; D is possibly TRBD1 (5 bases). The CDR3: CASSVADTNTGELFF. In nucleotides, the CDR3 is TGTGCCAGCAGCGTAGCGGACACGAACACCGGGGAGCTGTTTTTT.